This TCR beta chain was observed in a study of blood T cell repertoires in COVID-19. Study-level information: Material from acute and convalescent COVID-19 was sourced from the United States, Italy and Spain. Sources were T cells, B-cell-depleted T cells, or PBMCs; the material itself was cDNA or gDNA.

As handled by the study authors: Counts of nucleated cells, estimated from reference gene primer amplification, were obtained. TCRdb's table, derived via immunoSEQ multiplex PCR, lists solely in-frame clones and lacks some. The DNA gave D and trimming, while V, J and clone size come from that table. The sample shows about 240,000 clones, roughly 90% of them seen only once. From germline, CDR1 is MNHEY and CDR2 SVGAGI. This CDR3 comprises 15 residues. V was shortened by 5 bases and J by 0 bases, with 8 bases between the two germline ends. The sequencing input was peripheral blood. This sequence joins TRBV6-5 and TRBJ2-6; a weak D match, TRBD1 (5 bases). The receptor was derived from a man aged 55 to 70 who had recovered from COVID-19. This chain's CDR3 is CASSQGSSGANVLTF. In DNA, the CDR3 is TGTGCCAGCAGTCAGGGAAGCTCTGGGGCCAACGTCCTGACTTTC.